This paragraph reports one T cell receptor (beta chain). What it binds is unknown. The source of the sample is a study of shared clonotypes between healthy human individuals. About the study: Each donor's CD4 naive and CD4 memory cells filled three plates apiece, CD8 naive two, and CD8 memory one. Findings and caveats of the study: The naive CD4 repertoires of several donors were compared, and about 5% of clonotypes were shared.

The donors were adults (healthy and HIV-negative) with no recent acute infections or vaccinations. In the CD4+ fraction, cells were divided into CD45RA+ naive and CD45RA-negative memory subsets. Generated by immunoSEQ multiplex PCR, the TCRdb table keeps only in-frame clones and is missing some. The data contain 2,500,000 or so clones, about 90% of them singletons. This CDR3 contains 15 residues. Trimming cost V 1 base and J 6 bases, with 13 bases left between them. Germline assignment: CDR1 LGHNA and CDR2 YSLEER. The chain employs TRBV4-3 and TRBJ1-5; no clear D gene. The source is a man aged 18-30 years in good health. Some clones in this sample may be carry-over from other donors' samples. The sample was naive CD4+ T cells from PBMCs. The subset is: CD45RA+ positively selected. The CDR3 DNA reads TGCGCCAGCAGCCAAGGAGTCTTACGCGGTCAGCCCCAGCATTTT. Translation: CASSQGVLRGQPQHF.